Listed below are T cell receptor beta chains from one sample, sequenced in a study of blood T cell repertoires in COVID-19. TCRdb's copy holds only in-frame clones and misses some; the assay was immunoSEQ multiplex PCR. The sample has 80,000 or so clones, roughly 85% seen once; the top ten hold over 9.5%. Sequencing was done on a sample of peripheral blood. All receptors derive from a man aged 55 to 70 with COVID-19, enrolled during active disease. CDR3s include the opening cysteine and the closing phenylalanine or tryptophan. A D gene is named only where the DNA matches it firmly. The size field is filled for only some rows; it gives once, few, many or a size class.

.	.	TRBV24-1	TRBJ2-1	CATSDPWSSNEQFF	TGTGCCACCAGTGACCCCTGGAGTAGCAATGAGCAGTTCTTC
.	.	TRBV12-5	TRBJ2-5	CASGAGEQETQYF	TGTGCTAGTGGAGCAGGGGAACAAGAGACCCAGTACTTC
.	.	TRBV11-3	TRBJ2-6	CASSLSGANVLTF	TGTGCCAGCAGCTTGAGTGGGGCCAACGTCCTGACTTTC
.	.	TRBV5-5	TRBJ2-1	CASSLGFGGNEQFF	TGTGCCAGCAGCTTGGGATTCGGTGGCAATGAGCAGTTCTTC
.	.	TRBV10-3	TRBJ1-2	CASHRDPQEGYTF	TGTGCCAGCCACCGGGATCCCCAGGAAGGCTACACCTTC
.	.	TRBV24-1	TRBJ2-7	CATSGTNYPYEQYF	TGTGCCACCTCCGGGACAAATTATCCCTACGAGCAGTACTTC
.	once	TRBV11-2	TRBJ1-2	CASSLEPGPRYGYTF	TGTGCCAGCAGCTTAGAGCCAGGGCCACGATATGGCTACACCTTC
TRBD1	.	TRBV28	TRBJ1-2	CASSGTGTGVSFYGYTF	TGTGCCAGCAGTGGGACCGGGACAGGCGTATCGTTTTATGGCTACACCTTC
TRBD1	once	TRBV5-1	TRBJ1-5	CASSLVPGQGFQPQHF	TGCGCCAGCAGCTTGGTTCCGGGACAGGGCTTTCAGCCCCAGCATTTT
.	once	TRBV10-1	TRBJ2-7	CASSESVAPHVGQYF	TGCGCCAGCAGTGAGTCAGTAGCGCCCCATGTTGGGCAGTACTTC
TRBD1	.	TRBV27	TRBJ2-2	CASSSSTGAATGELFF	TGTGCCAGCAGTTCCTCGACAGGGGCCGCCACCGGGGAGCTGTTTTTT
.	.	TRBV19	TRBJ1-4	CASSITGAGEKLFF	TGTGCCAGTAGTATTACGGGTGCCGGGGAAAAACTGTTTTTT
TRBD1	once	TRBV2	TRBJ1-2	CASSVGTGYGYTF	TGTGCCAGCAGCGTCGGGACAGGATATGGCTACACCTTC
TRBD2	.	TRBV5-1	TRBJ2-1	CASSRGLAEQFF	TGCGCCAGCAGCAGGGGACTAGCGGAGCAGTTCTTC
.	.	TRBV6-1	TRBJ1-5	CASSVGQSNQPQHF	TGTGCCAGCAGTGTCGGACAGAGCAATCAGCCCCAGCATTTT
TRBD1	.	TRBV30	TRBJ1-1	CAWSPRYRGTEAFF	TGTGCCTGGAGTCCCCGGTACAGGGGGACTGAAGCTTTCTTT
.	.	TRBV9	TRBJ1-2	CASSGSGFYYGYTF	TGTGCCAGCAGCGGATCAGGGTTTTACTATGGCTACACCTTC
.	.	TRBV29-1	TRBJ2-3	CSVKSPFRDTQYF	TGCAGCGTTAAAAGTCCCTTCAGAGATACGCAGTATTTT
TRBD1	.	TRBV29-1	TRBJ1-6	CSVEGQGENSPLHF	TGCAGCGTTGAAGGACAGGGCGAGAATTCACCCCTCCACTTT
.	.	TRBV5-1	TRBJ1-3	CASSLAAISGNTIYF	TGCGCCAGCAGCTTGGCCGCGATCTCTGGAAACACCATATATTTT
.	.	TRBV5-6	TRBJ2-7	CASSASGPDYEQYF	TGTGCCAGCAGCGCTTCTGGGCCCGATTACGAGCAGTACTTC
.	few	TRBV9	TRBJ1-4	CASTKGTGNYEKLFF	TGTGCCAGCACCAAGGGTACAGGGAATTATGAAAAACTGTTTTTT
.	.	TRBV4-2	TRBJ2-5	CASSRGKQETQYF	TGTGCCAGCAGCCGAGGTAAACAAGAGACCCAGTACTTC
.	.	TRBV7-9	TRBJ1-5	CASSPGFSNQPQHF	TGTGCCAGCAGCCCAGGGTTTAGCAATCAGCCCCAGCATTTT
TRBD2	once	TRBV2	TRBJ2-5	CASSAGTSGSQETQYF	TGTGCCAGCAGCGCCGGGACTAGCGGGAGCCAAGAGACCCAGTACTTC
TRBD1	.	TRBV7-9	TRBJ1-4	CASSFRDSREKLFF	TGTGCCAGCAGCTTCCGGGACAGTCGTGAAAAACTGTTTTTT
TRBD1	.	TRBV2	TRBJ2-7	CAGRGRLIYEQYF	TGTGCCGGCAGGGGGCGCTTAATCTACGAGCAGTACTTC
TRBD1	.	TRBV19	TRBJ1-2	CASSIGQGNYGYTF	TGTGCCAGTAGCATCGGACAGGGGAACTATGGCTACACCTTC
TRBD1	.	TRBV7-6	TRBJ1-1	CASSFTLDREVTEAFF	TGTGCCAGCAGCTTCACCCTGGACAGGGAGGTGACTGAAGCTTTCTTT
.	.	TRBV5-5	TRBJ1-5	CASSLYRVRDQPQHF	TGTGCCAGCAGCTTATACAGGGTCCGGGATCAGCCCCAGCATTTT
.	.	TRBV6-5	TRBJ1-1	CASSYAGAVNTEAFF	TGTGCCAGCAGTTACGCAGGGGCAGTGAACACTGAAGCTTTCTTT
.	.	TRBV7-9	TRBJ1-2	CASSFNDYGYTF	TGTGCCAGCAGCTTTAATGACTATGGCTACACCTTC
TRBD1	few	TRBV5-1	TRBJ1-6	CASSLGTGESSPLHF	TGCGCCAGCAGCTTGGGGACAGGGGAGAGTTCACCCCTCCACTTT
.	once	TRBV6-1	TRBJ1-3	CASSELQGSSGNTIYF	TGTGCCAGCAGTGAATTACAGGGCTCCTCTGGAAACACCATATATTTT
TRBD1	.	TRBV28	TRBJ1-4	CASSIRDRVEKLFF	TGTGCCAGCAGTATCCGGGACAGGGTTGAAAAACTGTTTTTT
.	.	TRBV28	TRBJ1-2	CASSLAGGGYGYTF	TGTGCCAGCAGTTTAGCGGGGGGCGGCTATGGCTACACCTTC
TRBD1	.	TRBV28	TRBJ2-7	CASSTPGTGAYEQYF	TGTGCCAGCAGCACCCCGGGGACAGGGGCCTACGAGCAGTACTTC
.	.	TRBV3-1/TRBV3-2	TRBJ2-3	CASSPNADTQYF	TGTGCCAGCAGCCCCAATGCAGATACGCAGTATTTT
TRBD1	.	TRBV7-9	TRBJ1-5	CASSLGGQDNQPQHF	TGTGCCAGCAGCTTAGGTGGACAGGACAATCAGCCCCAGCATTTT
TRBD1	.	TRBV27	TRBJ2-6	CASRPGQAGQANVLTF	TGTGCCAGCAGACCGGGACAGGCGGGCCAGGCCAACGTCCTGACTTTC
TRBD1	.	TRBV7-3	TRBJ1-1	CASSLGTGMNTEAFF	TGTGCCAGCAGCTTGGGGACAGGTATGAACACTGAAGCTTTCTTT